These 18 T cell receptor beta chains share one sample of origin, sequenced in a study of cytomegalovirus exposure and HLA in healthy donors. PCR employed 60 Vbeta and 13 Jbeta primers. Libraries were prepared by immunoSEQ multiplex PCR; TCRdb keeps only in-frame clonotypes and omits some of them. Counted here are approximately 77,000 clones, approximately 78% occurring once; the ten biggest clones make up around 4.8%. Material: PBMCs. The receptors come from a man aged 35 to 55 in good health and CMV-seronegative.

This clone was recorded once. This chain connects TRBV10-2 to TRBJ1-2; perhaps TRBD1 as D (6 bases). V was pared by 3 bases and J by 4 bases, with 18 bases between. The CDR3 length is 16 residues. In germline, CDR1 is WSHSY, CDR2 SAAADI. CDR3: CASSDPDSGGAYGYTF. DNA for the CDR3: TGCGCCAGCAGTGACCCGGACTCGGGGGGCGCCTATGGCTACACCTTC.

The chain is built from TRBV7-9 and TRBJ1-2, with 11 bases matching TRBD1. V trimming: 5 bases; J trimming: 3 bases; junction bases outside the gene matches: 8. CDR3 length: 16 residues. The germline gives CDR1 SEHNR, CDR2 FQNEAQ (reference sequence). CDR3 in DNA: TGTGCCAGCAGCCCGAGACGGACAGGGGGCGACTATGGCTACACCTTC. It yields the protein CASSPRRTGGDYGYTF.

CDR3 protein: CASRDADYEQYF. DNA for the CDR3: TGCGCCAGCAGGGACGCCGACTACGAGCAGTACTTC. The chain uses TRBV5-1 and TRBJ2-5; D unresolved. The assigned J gene may be wrong: the sequence end matches TRBJ2-7 better. This CDR3 has 12 residues. The germline CDR1 and CDR2 sequences are SGHRS and YFSETQ.

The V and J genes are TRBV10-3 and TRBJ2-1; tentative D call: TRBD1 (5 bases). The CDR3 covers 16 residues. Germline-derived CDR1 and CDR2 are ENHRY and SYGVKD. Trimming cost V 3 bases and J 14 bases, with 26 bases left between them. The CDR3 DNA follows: TGTGCCATCAGTGAAAGGGCGGTGACAGTAATCGGATGGGAGTTCTTC. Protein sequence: CAISERAVTVIGWEFF.

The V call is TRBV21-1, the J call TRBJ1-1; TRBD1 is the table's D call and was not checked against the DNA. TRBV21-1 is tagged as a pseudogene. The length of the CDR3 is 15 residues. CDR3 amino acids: CASSKLTDLNTEAFF. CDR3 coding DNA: TGTGCCAGCAGCAAGCTGACAGACCTGAACACTGAAGCTTTCTTT.

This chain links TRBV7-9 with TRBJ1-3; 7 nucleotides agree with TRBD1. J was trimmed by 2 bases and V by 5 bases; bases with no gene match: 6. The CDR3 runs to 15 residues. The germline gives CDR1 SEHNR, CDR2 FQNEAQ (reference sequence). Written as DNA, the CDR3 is TGTGCCAGCAGCCCGCCCACAGGGGCTGGAAACACCATATATTTT. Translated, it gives CASSPPTGAGNTIYF.

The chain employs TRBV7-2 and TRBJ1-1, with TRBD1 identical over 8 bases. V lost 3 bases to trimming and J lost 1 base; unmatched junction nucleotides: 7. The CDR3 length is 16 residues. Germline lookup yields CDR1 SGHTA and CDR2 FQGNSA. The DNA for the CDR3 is TGTGCCAGCAGCTTTACAAGGACAGGGAGGAACACTGAAGCTTTCTTT. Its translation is CASSFTRTGRNTEAFF.

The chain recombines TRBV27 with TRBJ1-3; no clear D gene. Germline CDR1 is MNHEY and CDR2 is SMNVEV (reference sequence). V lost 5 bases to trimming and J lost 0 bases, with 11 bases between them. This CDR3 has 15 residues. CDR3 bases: TGTGCCAGCAGTCAATCCCGGGTCTCTGGAAACACCATATATTTT. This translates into CASSQSRVSGNTIYF.

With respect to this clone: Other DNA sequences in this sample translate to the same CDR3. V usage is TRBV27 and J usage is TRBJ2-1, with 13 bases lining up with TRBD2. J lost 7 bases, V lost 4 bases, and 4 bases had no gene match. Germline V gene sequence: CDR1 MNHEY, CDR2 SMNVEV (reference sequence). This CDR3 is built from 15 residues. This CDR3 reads CASSSGTSGKNEQFF. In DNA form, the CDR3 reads TGTGCCAGCAGTTCCGGGACTAGCGGGAAGAATGAGCAGTTCTTC.

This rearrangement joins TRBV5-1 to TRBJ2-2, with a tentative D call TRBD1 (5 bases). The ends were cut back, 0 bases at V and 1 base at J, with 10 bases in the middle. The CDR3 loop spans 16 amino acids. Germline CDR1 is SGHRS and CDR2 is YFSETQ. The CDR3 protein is CASSLGTQGNTGELFF. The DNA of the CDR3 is TGCGCCAGCAGCTTGGGAACCCAGGGGAACACCGGGGAGCTGTTTTTT.

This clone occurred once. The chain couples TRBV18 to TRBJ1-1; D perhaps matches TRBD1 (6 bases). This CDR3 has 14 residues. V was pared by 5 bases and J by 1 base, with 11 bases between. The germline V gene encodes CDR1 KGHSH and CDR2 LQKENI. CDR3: CASSRTVPNTEAFF. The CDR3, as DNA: TGTGCCAGCTCAAGGACAGTCCCGAACACTGAAGCTTTCTTT.

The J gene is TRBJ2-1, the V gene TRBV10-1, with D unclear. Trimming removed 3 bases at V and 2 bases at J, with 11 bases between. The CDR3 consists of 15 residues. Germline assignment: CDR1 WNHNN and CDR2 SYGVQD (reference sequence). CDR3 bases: TGCGCCAGCAGTGAACATTGGAGAACCTACAATGAGCAGTTCTTC. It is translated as CASSEHWRTYNEQFF.

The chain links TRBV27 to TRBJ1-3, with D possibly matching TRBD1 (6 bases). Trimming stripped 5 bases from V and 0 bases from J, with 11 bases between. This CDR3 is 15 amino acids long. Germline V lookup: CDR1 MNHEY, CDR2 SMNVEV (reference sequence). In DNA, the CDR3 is TGTGCCAGCAGTAGGGGGGGGAGCTCTGGAAACACCATATATTTT. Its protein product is CASSRGGSSGNTIYF.

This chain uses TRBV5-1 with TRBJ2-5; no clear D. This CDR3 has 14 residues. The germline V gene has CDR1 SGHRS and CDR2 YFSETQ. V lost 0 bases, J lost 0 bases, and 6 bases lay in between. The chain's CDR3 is CASSLVENQETQYF. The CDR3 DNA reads TGCGCCAGCAGCTTGGTTGAGAACCAAGAGACCCAGTACTTC.

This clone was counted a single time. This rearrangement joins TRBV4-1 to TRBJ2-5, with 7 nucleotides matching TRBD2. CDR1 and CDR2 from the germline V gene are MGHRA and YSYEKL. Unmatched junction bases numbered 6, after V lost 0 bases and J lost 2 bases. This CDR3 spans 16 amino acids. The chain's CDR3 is CASSQDRGAGQETQYF. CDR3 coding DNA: TGCGCCAGCAGCCAAGATCGAGGAGCGGGGCAAGAGACCCAGTACTTC.

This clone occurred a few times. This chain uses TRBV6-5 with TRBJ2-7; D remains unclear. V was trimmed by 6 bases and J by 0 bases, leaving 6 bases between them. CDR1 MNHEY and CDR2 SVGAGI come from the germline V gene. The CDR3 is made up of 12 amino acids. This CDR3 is CASSQNSYEQYF. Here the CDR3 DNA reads TGTGCCAGCAGCCAAAACTCCTACGAGCAGTACTTC.

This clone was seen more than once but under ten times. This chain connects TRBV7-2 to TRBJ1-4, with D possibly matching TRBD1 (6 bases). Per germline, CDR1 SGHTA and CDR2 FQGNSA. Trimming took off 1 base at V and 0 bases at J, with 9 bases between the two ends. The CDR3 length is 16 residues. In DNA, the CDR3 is TGTGCCAGCAGCTTAGTACCAGGGGCAACTAATGAAAAACTGTTTTTT. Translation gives CASSLVPGATNEKLFF. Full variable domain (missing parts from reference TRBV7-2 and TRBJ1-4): GAGVSQSPSNKVTEKGKDVELRCDPISGHTALYWYRQSLGQGLEFLIYFQGNSAPDKSGLPSDRFSAERTGGSVSTLTIQRTQQEDSAVYLCASSLVPGATNEKLFFGSGTQLSVL.

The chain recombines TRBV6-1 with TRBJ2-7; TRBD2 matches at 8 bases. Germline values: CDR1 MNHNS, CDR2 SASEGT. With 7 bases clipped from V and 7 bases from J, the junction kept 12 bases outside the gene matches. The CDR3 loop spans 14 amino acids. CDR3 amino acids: CASILSGSLGEQYF. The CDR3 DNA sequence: TGTGCCAGCATTCTCAGCGGGAGCCTAGGGGAGCAGTACTTC.